The 13 T cell receptor beta chains listed next were all sequenced from one sample in a study of shared clonotypes between healthy human individuals. Produced via immunoSEQ multiplex PCR; TCRdb's table is partial and in-frame only. This sample carries about 1,500,000 clones, about 96% of them seen once, and the ten largest clones take roughly 1.1%. Input material: naive CD4+ T cells sorted from blood. Subset denoted: CD45RA+ positively selected. All receptors come from a man between 25 and 39 years old in good health.

J is TRBJ2-1 and V is TRBV7-9; D gene ambiguous. The V gene's germline CDR1 is SEHNR and CDR2 FQNEAQ (reference sequence). Trimming removed 8 bases from V and 4 bases from J, with 9 bases in between. CDR3 length: 12 residues. The CDR3 loop reads CASCSQYNEQFF. For the CDR3, the DNA is TGTGCCAGCTGCTCACAATACAATGAGCAGTTCTTC. Full variable domain (missing parts from reference TRBV7-9 and TRBJ2-1): DTGVSQNPRHKITKRGQNVTFRCDPISEHNRLYWYRQTLGQGPEFLTYFQNEAQLEKSRLLSDRFSAERPKGSFSTLEIQRTEQGDSAMYLCASCSQYNEQFFGPGTRLTVL.

J is TRBJ2-3 and V is TRBV5-1, with 7 nucleotides matching TRBD2. The CDR3 has 15 amino acids. V was pared by 1 base and J by 3 bases, with 5 bases of the junction left unmatched. CDR1 is SGHRS and CDR2 is YFSETQ in the germline V gene. In nucleotides, the CDR3 is TGCGCCAGCAGCTTGCCCGCGGGAGTTACAGATACGCAGTATTTT. This gives the protein CASSLPAGVTDTQYF.

This chain links TRBV2 with TRBJ2-4; 10 positions agree with TRBD1. The CDR3 has 13 amino acids. Germline CDR1 reads SNHLY; CDR2 reads FYNNEI. The V gene end was trimmed by 6 bases and the J gene end by 8 bases; junction bases not matched to a gene: 4. CDR3 coding DNA: TGTGCCAGCAGCGACAGGGGGCGGGACATTCAGTACTTC. Its translation: CASSDRGRDIQYF.

This chain uses TRBV9 with TRBJ2-1, with 7 bases matching TRBD2. There are 15 residues in the CDR3. J gave up 9 bases and V 0 bases, and 9 bases lay outside the gene matches. Germline lookup yields CDR1 SGDLS and CDR2 YYNGEE. The CDR3 sequence: CASSVVPLLASEQFF. The CDR3, as DNA: TGTGCCAGCAGCGTAGTTCCCCTACTAGCGAGTGAGCAGTTCTTC.

This sequence joins TRBV6-6 and TRBJ2-2, with a tentative D call TRBD1 (5 bases). Germline lookup yields CDR1 MNHNY and CDR2 SVGAGI (reference sequence). V was pared by 0 bases and J by 2 bases, with 10 bases between. The CDR3 is 16 residues long. Written as DNA, the CDR3 is TGTGCCAGCAGTTACTCCTCAGGACACAACACCGGGGAGCTGTTTTTT. Translation gives CASSYSSGHNTGELFF.

This chain connects TRBV7-3 to TRBJ2-7; D is possibly TRBD2 (6 bases). V dropped 0 bases and J dropped 5 bases, with 11 bases sitting between them. The germline V gene encodes CDR1 SGHTA and CDR2 FQGTGA. The CDR3 spans 14 residues. The DNA for the CDR3 is TGTGCCAGCAGCTTAACGGGGGGAGCCCACGAGCAGTACTTC. It specifies CASSLTGGAHEQYF.

V is TRBV9 and J is TRBJ1-2; D is possibly TRBD1 (5 bases). The CDR3 contains 15 residues. V was shortened by 3 bases and J by 3 bases, with 15 bases between the two germline ends. The germline V gene encodes CDR1 SGDLS and CDR2 YYNGEE. The CDR3 DNA is TGTGCCAGCAGCGCCGGGCCCTTAGGGGACTATGGCTACACCTTC. Its translation is CASSAGPLGDYGYTF.

J is TRBJ2-1 and V is TRBV6-1, with 11 bases matching TRBD1. From germline, CDR1 is MNHNS and CDR2 SASEGT. The CDR3 length is 17 residues. J was trimmed by 9 bases and V by 0 bases; bases with no gene match: 10. The CDR3 DNA follows: TGTGCCAGCAGTGAAGCGCTCGGGACAGGGGGGCTGCGTGAGCAGTTCTTC. Protein: CASSEALGTGGLREQFF.

The chain combines TRBV18 with TRBJ2-7; a weak D match, TRBD1 (5 bases). From germline, CDR1 is KGHSH and CDR2 LQKENI. The CDR3 extends over 18 amino acids. Trimming took off 1 base at V and 5 bases at J, with 24 bases between the two ends. The CDR3, as DNA: TGTGCCAGCTCACCACTGAGGAGACAGCGCAAAGGTTGGGACGAGCAGTACTTC. Its translation: CASSPLRRQRKGWDEQYF.

The J gene is TRBJ2-2, the V gene TRBV29-1; 15 nucleotides match TRBD2. Trimming took 7 bases from V and 1 from J; bases not matched to a gene: 10. Germline V CDR1 and CDR2: SQVTM, ANQGSEA. CDR3 length: 18 residues. The CDR3 reads CSAIGLAGGNRNTGELFF. CDR3 nucleotide sequence: TGCAGCGCCATCGGACTAGCGGGAGGGAATCGGAACACCGGGGAGCTGTTTTTT.

The chain employs TRBV28 and TRBJ2-7; D may be TRBD1 or TRBD2 (7 bases each). V lost 11 bases and J lost 2, with 19 bases in between. The CDR3 has 14 amino acids. Germline CDR1 reads MDHEN; CDR2 reads SYDVKM. CDR3 sequence reads: CASTRGGQPYEQYF. CDR3 sequence (DNA): TGTGCCTCGACTAGGGGGGGACAGCCCTACGAGCAGTACTTC.

This chain joins TRBV7-8 and TRBJ1-5; TRBD1 aligns across 9 bases. Germline CDR1 reads SGHVS; CDR2 reads FQNEAQ. V shed 4 bases and J 3 bases; nucleotides not matched to a gene: 4. This CDR3 has 15 amino acids. The CDR3 nucleotides read TGTGCCAGCAGCTCGGACAGGGGAAACAATCAGCCCCAGCATTTT. As protein: CASSSDRGNNQPQHF.

The rearrangement uses TRBV19 and TRBJ1-1, with a possible D match to TRBD1 (6 bases). Germline lookup yields CDR1 LNHDA and CDR2 SQIVND (reference sequence). V gave up 4 bases and J gave up 3 bases, with 21 bases separating them. This CDR3 contains 17 residues. CDR3 sequence: CASSTLVGAETDTEAFF. The CDR3 coding sequence is TGTGCCAGTAGTACCCTAGTGGGGGCGGAAACAGACACTGAAGCTTTCTTT. Full variable domain (remainder filled in from reference TRBV19 and TRBJ1-1): DGGITQSPKYLFRKEGQNVTLSCEQNLNHDAMYWYRQDPGQGLRLIYYSQIVNDFQKGDIAEGYSVSREKKESFPLTVTSAQKNPTAFYLCASSTLVGAETDTEAFFGQGTRLTVV.